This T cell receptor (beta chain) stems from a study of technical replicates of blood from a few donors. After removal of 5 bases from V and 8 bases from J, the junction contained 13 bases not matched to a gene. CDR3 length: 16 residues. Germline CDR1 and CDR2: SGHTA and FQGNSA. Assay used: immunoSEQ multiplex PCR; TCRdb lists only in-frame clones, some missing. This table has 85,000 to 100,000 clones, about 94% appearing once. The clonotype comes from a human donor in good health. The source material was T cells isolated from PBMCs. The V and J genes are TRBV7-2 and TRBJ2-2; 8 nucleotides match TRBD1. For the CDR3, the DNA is TGTGCCAGCAGCGTCAGCTGGACAGGGAGATTGGGGGAGCTGTTTTTT. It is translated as CASSVSWTGRLGELFF.